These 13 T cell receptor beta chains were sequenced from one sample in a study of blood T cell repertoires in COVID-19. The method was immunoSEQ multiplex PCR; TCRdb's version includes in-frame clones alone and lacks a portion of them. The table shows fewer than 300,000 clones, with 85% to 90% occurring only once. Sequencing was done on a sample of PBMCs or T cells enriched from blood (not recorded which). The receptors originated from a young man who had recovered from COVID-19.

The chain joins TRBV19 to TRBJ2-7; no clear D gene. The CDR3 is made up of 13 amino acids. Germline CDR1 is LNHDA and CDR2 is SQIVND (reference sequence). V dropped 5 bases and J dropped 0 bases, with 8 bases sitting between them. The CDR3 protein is CASSPISSYEQYF. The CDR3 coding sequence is TGTGCCAGTAGTCCAATCAGCTCCTACGAGCAGTACTTC. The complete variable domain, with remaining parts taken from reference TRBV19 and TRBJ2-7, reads DGGITQSPKYLFRKEGQNVTLSCEQNLNHDAMYWYRQDPGQGLRLIYYSQIVNDFQKGDIAEGYSVSREKKESFPLTVTSAQKNPTAFYLCASSPISSYEQYFGPGTRLTVT.

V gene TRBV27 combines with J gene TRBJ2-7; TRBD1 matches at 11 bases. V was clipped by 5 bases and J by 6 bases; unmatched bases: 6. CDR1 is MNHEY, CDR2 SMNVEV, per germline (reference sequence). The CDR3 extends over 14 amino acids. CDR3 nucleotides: TGTGCCAGCAGTCCCACCGGGACAGGGGGCGAGCAGTACTTC. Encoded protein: CASSPTGTGGEQYF.

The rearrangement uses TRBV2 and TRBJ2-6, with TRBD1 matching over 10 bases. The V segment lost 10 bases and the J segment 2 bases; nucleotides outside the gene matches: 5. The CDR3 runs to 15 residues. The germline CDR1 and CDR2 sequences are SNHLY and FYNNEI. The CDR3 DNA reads TGTGCCACCAGACAGGGGGCAACTGGGGCCAACGTCCTGACTTTC. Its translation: CATRQGATGANVLTF.

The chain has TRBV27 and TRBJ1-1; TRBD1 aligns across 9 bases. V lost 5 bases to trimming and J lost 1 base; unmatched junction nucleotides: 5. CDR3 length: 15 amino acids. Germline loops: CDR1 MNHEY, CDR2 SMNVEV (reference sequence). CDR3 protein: CASSTRQGGNTEAFF. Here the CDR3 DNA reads TGTGCCAGCAGTACCCGACAGGGGGGGAACACTGAAGCTTTCTTT.

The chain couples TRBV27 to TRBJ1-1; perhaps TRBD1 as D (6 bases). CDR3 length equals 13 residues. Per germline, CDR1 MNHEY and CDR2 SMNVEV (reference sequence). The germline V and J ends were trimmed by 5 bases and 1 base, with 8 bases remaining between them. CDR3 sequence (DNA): TGTGCCAGCAGTAGGACAGAGAACACTGAAGCTTTCTTT. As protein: CASSRTENTEAFF.

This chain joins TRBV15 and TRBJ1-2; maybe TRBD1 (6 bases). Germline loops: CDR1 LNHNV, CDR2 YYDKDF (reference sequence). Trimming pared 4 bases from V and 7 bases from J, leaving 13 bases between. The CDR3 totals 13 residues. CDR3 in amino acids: CATSIQGFFGYTF. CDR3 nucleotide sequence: TGTGCCACCAGCATACAGGGTTTCTTTGGCTACACCTTC.

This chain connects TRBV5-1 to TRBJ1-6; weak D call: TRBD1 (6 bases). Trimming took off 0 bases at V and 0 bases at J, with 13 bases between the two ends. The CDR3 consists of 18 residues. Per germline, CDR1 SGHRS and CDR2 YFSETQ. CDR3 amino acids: CASSLGSRGSSYNSPLHF. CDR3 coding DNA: TGCGCCAGCAGCTTGGGTTCCAGGGGCAGCTCCTATAATTCACCCCTCCACTTT.

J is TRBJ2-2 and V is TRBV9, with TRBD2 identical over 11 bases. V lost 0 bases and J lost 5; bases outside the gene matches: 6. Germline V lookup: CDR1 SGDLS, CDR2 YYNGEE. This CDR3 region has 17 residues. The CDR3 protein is CASSVDTSGSRTGELFF. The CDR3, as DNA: TGTGCCAGCAGCGTAGATACTAGCGGGAGTCGGACCGGGGAGCTGTTTTTT.

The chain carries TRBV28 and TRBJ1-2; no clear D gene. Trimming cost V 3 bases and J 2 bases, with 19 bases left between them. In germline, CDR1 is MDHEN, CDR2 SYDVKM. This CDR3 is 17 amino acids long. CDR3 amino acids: CASSLVGSETLNYGYTF. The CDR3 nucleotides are TGTGCCAGCAGTTTGGTCGGGAGTGAGACACTGAACTATGGCTACACCTTC.

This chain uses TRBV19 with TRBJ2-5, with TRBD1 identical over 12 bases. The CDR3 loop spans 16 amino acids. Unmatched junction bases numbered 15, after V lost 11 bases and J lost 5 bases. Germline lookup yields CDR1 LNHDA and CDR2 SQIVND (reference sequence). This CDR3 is CASSLRDRGHGETQYF. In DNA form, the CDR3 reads TGTGCCTCAAGCCTCCGGGACAGGGGGCATGGGGAGACCCAGTACTTC. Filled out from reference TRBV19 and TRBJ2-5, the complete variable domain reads DGGITQSPKYLFRKEGQNVTLSCEQNLNHDAMYWYRQDPGQGLRLIYYSQIVNDFQKGDIAEGYSVSREKKESFPLTVTSAQKNPTAFYLCASSLRDRGHGETQYFGPGTRLLVL.

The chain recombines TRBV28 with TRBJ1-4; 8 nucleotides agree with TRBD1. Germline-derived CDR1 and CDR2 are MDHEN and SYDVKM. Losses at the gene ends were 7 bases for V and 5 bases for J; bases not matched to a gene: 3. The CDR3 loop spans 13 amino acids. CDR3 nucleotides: TGTGCCAGCATGGACAGGGAAAATGAAAAACTGTTTTTT. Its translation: CASMDRENEKLFF.

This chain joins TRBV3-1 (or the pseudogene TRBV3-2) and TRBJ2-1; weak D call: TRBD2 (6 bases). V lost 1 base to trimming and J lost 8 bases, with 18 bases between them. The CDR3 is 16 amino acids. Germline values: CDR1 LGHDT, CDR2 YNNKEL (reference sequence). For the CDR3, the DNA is TGTGCCAGCAGCCAAGCCGGGACTGGAAGCCTTTATGAGCAGTTCTTC. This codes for CASSQAGTGSLYEQFF.

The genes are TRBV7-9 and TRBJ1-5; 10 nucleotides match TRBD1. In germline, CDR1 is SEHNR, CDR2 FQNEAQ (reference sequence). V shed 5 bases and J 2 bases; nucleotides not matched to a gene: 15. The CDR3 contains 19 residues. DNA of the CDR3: TGTGCCAGCAGCCCAGCCCGGGACAGGGGAAGATTCGGCAATCAGCCCCAGCATTTT. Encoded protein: CASSPARDRGRFGNQPQHF.